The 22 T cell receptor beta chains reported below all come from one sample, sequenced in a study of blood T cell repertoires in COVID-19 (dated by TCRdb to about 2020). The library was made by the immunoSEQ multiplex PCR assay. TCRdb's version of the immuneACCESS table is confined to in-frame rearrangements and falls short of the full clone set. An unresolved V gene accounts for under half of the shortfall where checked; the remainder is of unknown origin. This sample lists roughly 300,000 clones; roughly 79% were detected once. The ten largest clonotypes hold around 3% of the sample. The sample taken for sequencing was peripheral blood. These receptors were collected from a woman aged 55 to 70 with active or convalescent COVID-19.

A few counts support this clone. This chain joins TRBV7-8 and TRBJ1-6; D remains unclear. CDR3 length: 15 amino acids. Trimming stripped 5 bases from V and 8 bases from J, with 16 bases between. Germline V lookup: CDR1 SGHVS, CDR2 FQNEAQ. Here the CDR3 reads CASSSVGRQHSPLHF. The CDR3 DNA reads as TGTGCCAGCAGCAGCGTCGGGAGGCAACATTCACCCCTCCACTTT.

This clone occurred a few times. The CDR3 DNA follows: TGTGCCAGCAGCTTGGAACTGGACAGCTATCAGCCCCAGCATTTT. This translates into CASSLELDSYQPQHF. The V call is TRBV7-2, the J call TRBJ1-5; D is possibly TRBD1 (6 bases). The CDR3 is made up of 15 amino acids. Per the germline V gene, CDR1 is SGHTA and CDR2 is FQGNSA. Trimming took 3 bases from V and 5 from J, leaving 14 bases between them.

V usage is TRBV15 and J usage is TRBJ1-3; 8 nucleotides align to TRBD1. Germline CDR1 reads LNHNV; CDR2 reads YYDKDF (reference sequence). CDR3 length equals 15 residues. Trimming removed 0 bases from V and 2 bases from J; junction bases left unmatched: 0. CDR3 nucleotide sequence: TGTGCCACCAGCAGAGAACAGGGGGCTGGAAACACCATATATTTT. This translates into CATSREQGAGNTIYF.

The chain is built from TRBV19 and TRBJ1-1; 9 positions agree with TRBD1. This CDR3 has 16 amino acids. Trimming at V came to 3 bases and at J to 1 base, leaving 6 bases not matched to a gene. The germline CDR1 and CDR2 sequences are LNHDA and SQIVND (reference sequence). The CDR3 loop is CASSIPQGAANTEAFF. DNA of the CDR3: TGTGCCAGTAGTATTCCACAGGGGGCGGCGAACACTGAAGCTTTCTTT.

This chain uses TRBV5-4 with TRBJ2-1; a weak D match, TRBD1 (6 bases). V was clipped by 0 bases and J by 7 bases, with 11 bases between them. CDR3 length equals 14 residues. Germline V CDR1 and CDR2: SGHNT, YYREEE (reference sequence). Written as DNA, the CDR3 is TGTGCCAGCAGCTTGGAGGGGGAAAGGAATGAGCAGTTCTTC. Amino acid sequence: CASSLEGERNEQFF.

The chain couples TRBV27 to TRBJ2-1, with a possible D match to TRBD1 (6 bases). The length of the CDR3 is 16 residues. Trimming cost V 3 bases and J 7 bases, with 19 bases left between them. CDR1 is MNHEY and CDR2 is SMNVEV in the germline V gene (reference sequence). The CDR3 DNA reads TGTGCCAGCAGTTTGCAGGGGACACGGATCCTGAATGAGCAGTTCTTC. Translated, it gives CASSLQGTRILNEQFF.

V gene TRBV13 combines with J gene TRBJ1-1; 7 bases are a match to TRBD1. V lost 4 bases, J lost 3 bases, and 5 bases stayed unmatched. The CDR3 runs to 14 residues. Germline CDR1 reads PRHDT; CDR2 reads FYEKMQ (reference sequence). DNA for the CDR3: TGTGCCAGCAGCTCCCGGGACAGCTACACTGAAGCTTTCTTT. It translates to CASSSRDSYTEAFF.

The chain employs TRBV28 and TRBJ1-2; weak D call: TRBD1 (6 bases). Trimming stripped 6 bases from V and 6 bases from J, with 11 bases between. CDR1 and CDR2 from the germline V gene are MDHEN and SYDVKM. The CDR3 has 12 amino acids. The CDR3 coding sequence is TGTGCCAGCAGGTTACAGGGCCATGGCTACACCTTC. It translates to CASRLQGHGYTF.

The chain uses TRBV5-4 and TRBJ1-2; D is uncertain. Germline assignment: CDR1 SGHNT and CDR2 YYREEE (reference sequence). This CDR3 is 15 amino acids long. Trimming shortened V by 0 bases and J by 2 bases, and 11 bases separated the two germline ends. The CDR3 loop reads CASSLEGVANYGYTF. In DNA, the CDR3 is TGTGCCAGCAGCTTGGAAGGAGTCGCCAACTATGGCTACACCTTC.

Here the CDR3 reads CAISGTDYGYTF. Here the CDR3 DNA reads TGTGCCATCAGTGGGACAGACTATGGCTACACCTTC. This sequence joins TRBV10-3 and TRBJ1-2, with a possible D match to TRBD1 (6 bases). Germline CDR1 is ENHRY and CDR2 is SYGVKD. Trimming cost V 4 bases and J 3 bases, with 6 bases left between them. The CDR3 is 12 amino acids.

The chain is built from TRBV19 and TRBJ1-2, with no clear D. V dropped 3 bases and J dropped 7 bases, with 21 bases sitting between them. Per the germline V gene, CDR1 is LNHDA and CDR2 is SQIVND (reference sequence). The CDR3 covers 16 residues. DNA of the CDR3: TGTGCCAGTAGTATGTCGGCAGCTATAAACTATGGTGGCTACACCTTC. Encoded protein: CASSMSAAINYGGYTF.

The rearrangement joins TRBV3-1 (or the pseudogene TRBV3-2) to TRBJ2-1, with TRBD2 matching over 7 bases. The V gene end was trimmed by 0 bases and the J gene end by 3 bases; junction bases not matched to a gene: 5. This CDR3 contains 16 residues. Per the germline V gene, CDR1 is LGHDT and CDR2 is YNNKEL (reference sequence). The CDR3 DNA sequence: TGTGCCAGCAGCCAAGATATCGAGCGGGGCTACAATGAGCAGTTCTTC. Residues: CASSQDIERGYNEQFF.

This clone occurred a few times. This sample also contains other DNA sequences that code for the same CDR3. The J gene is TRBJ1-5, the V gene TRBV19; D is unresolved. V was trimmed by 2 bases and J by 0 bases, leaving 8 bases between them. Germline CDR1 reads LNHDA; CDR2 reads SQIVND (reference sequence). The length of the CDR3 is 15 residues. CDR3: CASSISGLSNQPQHF. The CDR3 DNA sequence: TGTGCCAGTAGTATATCTGGACTTAGCAATCAGCCCCAGCATTTT.

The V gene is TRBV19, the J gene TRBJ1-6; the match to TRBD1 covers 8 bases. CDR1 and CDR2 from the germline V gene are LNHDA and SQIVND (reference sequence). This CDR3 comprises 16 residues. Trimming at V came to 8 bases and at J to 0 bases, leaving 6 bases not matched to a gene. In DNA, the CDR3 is TGTGCCAGTCAACAGGGGGTGAGCTCCTATAATTCACCCCTCCACTTT. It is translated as CASQQGVSSYNSPLHF.

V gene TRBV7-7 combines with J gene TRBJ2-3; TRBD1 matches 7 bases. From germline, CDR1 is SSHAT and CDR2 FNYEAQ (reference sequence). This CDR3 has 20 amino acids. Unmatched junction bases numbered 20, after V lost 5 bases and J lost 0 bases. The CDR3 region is CASSEGAPFKSLDSTDTQYF. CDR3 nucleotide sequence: TGTGCCAGCAGCGAGGGGGCGCCTTTCAAATCCCTAGATAGCACAGATACGCAGTATTTT.

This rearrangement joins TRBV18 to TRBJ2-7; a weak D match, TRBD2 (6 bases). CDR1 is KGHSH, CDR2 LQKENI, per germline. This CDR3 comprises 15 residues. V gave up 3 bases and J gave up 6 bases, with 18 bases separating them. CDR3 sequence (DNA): TGTGCCAGCTCACCGGGGAGGACCGGGACCGCCGAGCAGTACTTC. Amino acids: CASSPGRTGTAEQYF.

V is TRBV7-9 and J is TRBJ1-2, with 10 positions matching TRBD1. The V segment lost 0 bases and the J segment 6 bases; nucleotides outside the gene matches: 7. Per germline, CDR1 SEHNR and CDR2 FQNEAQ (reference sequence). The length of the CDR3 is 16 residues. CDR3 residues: CASSLAGTGAWDGYTF. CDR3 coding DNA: TGTGCCAGCAGCTTAGCCGGGACAGGGGCTTGGGATGGCTACACCTTC. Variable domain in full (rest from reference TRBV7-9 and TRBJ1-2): DTGVSQNPRHKITKRGQNVTFRCDPISEHNRLYWYRQTLGQGPEFLTYFQNEAQLEKSRLLSDRFSAERPKGSFSTLEIQRTEQGDSAMYLCASSLAGTGAWDGYTFGSGTRLTVV.

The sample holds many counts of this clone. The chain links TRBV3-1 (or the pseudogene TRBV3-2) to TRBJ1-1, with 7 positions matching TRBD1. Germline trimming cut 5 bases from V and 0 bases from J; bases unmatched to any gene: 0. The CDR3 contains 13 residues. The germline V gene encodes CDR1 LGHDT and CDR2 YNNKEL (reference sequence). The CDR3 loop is CASSDRVNTEAFF. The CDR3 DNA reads TGTGCCAGCAGCGACAGGGTGAACACTGAAGCTTTCTTT.

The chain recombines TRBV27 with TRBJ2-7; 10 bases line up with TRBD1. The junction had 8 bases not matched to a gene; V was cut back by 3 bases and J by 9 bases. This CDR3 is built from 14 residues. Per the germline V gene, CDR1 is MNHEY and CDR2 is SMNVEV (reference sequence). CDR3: CASSLRTGGNRQYF. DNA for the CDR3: TGTGCCAGCAGTTTGCGGACAGGGGGTAATCGGCAGTACTTC.

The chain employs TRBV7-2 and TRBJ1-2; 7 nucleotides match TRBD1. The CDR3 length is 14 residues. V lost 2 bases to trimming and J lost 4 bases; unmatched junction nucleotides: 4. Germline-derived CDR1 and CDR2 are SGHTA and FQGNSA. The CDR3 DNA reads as TGTGCCAGCAGCTTATCCGGGACAGTCTATGGCTACACCTTC. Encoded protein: CASSLSGTVYGYTF.

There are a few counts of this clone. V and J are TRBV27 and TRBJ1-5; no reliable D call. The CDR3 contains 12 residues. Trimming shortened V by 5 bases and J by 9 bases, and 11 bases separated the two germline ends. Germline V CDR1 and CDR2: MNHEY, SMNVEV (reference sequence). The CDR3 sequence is CASSTPSGPQHF. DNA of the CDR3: TGTGCCAGCAGTACGCCCTCAGGGCCCCAGCATTTT.

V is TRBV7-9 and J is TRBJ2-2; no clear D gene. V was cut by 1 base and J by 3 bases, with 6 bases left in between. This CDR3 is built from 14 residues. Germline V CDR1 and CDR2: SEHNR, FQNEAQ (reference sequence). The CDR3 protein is CASSLEIDTGELFF. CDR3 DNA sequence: TGTGCCAGCAGCTTAGAGATAGACACCGGGGAGCTGTTTTTT.